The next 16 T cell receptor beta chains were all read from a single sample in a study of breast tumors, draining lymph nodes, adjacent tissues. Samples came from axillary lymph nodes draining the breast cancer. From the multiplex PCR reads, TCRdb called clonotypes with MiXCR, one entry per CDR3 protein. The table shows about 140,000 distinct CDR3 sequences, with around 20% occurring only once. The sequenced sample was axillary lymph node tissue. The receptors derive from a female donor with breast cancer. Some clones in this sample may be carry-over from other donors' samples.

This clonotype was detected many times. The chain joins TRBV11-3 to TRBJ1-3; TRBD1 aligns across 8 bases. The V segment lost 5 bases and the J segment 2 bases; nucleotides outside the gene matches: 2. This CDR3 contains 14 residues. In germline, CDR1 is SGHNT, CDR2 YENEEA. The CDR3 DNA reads TGTGCCAGCAGCGCACAGGGGGCTGGAAACACCATATATTTT. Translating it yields CASSAQGAGNTIYF.

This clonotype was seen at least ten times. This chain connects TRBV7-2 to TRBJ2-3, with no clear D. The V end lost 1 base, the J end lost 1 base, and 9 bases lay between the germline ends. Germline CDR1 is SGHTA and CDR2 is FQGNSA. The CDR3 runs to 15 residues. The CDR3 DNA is TGTGCCAGCAGCTTAGTTACATGGGGCACAGATACGCAGTATTTT. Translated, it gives CASSLVTWGTDTQYF. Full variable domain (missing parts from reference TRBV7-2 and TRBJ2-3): GAGVSQSPSNKVTEKGKDVELRCDPISGHTALYWYRQSLGQGLEFLIYFQGNSAPDKSGLPSDRFSAERTGGSVSTLTIQRTQQEDSAVYLCASSLVTWGTDTQYFGPGTRLTVL.

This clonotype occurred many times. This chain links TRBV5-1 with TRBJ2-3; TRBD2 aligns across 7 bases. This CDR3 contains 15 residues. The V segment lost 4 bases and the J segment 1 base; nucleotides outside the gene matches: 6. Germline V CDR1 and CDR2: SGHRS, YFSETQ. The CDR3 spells CASSLMGGGTDTQYF. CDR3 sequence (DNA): TGCGCCAGCAGCCTCATGGGAGGGGGCACAGATACGCAGTATTTT.

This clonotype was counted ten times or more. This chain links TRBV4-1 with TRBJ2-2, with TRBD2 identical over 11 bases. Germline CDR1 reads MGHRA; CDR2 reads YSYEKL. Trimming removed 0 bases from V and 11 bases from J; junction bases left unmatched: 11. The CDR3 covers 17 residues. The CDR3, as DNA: TGCGCCAGCAGCCAAGAGGGGGCCCTAGCGGGGGGCGGTGAGCTGTTTTTT. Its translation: CASSQEGALAGGGELFF.

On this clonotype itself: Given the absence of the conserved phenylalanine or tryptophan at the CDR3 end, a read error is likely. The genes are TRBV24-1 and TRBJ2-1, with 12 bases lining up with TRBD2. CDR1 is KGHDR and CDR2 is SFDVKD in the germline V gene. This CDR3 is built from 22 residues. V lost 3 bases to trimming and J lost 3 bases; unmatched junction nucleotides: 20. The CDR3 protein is CATSDRRLAGVRADRVYNEQFS. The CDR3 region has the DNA TGTGCCACCAGTGATCGCCGACTAGCGGGAGTCCGAGCCGACCGGGTCTACAATGAGCAGTTCTCC.

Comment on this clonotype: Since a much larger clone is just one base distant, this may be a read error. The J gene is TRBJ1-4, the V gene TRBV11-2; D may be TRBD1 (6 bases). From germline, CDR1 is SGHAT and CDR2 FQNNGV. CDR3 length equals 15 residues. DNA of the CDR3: TGTGCCAGCAGCCCCGGCGGGGGCAAGGGTGAAAAACTGATTTTT. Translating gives CASSPGGGKGEKLIF.

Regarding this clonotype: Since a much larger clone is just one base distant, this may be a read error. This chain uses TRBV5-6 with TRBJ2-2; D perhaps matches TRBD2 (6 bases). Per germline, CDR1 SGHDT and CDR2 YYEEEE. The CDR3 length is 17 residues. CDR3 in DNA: TGTGCCAGCAGCTTGTGGGGCGAAACTGCGAACACCGGGGGGCTGTTTTTT. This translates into CASSLWGETANTGGLFF. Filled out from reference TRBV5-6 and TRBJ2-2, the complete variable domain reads DAGVTQSPTHLIKTRGQQVTLRCSPKSGHDTVSWYQQALGQGPQFIFQYYEEEERQRGNFPDRFSGHQFPNYSSELNVNALLLGDSALYLCASSLWGETANTGGLFFGEGSRLTVL.

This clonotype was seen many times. Here the CDR3 DNA reads TGCGCCAGCAGCCAAGTCGAGGGTACGGGTGAAAAACTGTTTTTT. Encoded protein: CASSQVEGTGEKLFF. The chain couples TRBV4-1 to TRBJ1-4; D gene unclear. The CDR3 is made up of 15 amino acids. V dropped 1 base and J dropped 7 bases, with 13 bases sitting between them. Germline V gene sequence: CDR1 MGHRA, CDR2 YSYEKL.

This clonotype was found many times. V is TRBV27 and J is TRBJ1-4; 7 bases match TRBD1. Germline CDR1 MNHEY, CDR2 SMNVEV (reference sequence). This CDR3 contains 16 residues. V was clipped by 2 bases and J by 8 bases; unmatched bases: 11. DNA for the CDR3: TGTGCCAGCAGTTTAGCGGGACAGTGGGGAGGCGAAAAACTGTTTTTT. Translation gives CASSLAGQWGGEKLFF. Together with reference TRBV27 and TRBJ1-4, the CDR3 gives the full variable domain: EAQVTQNPRYLITVTGKKLTVTCSQNMNHEYMSWYRQDPGLGLRQIYYSMNVEVTDKGDVPEGYKVSRKEKRNFPLILESPSPNQTSLYFCASSLAGQWGGEKLFFGSGTQLSVL.

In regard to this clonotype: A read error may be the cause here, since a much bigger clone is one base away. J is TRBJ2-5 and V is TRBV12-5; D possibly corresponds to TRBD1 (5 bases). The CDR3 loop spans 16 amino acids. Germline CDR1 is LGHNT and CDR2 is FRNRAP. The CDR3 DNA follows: TGTGCTAGTGGTTTGGTAGGCAGGGTCCCCCAAGTGACCCAGTACTTC. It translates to CASGLVGRVPQVTQYF.

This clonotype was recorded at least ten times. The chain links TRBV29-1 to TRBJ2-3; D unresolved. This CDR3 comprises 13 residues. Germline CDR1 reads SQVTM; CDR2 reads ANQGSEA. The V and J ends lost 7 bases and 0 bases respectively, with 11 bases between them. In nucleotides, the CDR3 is TGCAGCGGTCGGGTCGGAAGCACAGATACGCAGTATTTT. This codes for CSGRVGSTDTQYF.

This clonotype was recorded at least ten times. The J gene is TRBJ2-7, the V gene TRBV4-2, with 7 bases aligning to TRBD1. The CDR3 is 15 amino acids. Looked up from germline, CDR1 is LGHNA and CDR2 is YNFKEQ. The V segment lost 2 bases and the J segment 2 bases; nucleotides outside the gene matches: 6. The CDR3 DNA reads TGTGCCAGCAGCCAATGGAAGGGACAGCCCTACGAGCAGTACTTC. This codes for CASSQWKGQPYEQYF.

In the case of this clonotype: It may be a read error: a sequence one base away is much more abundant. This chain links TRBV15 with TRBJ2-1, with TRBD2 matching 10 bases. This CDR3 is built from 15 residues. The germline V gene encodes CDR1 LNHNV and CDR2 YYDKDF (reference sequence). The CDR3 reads CAISRDTRTSGKQFF. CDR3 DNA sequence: TGTGCCATCAGCAGAGATACGAGGACTAGCGGAAAGCAGTTCTTC.

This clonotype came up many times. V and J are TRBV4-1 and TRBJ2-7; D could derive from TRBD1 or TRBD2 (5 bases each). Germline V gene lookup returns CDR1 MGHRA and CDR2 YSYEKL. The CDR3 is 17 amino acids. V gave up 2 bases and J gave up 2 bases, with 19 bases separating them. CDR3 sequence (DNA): TGCGCCAGCAGCCAAACTGATCTAGGGACGGGGACCTACGAGCAGTACTTC. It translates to CASSQTDLGTGTYEQYF.

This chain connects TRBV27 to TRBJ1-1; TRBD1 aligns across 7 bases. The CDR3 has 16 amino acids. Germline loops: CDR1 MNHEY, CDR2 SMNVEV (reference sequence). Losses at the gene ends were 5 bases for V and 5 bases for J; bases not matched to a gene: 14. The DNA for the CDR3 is TGTGCCAGCAGTCCCCGTCCGACAGGGAGGGCTACTGAAGCTTTCTTT. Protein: CASSPRPTGRATEAFF.

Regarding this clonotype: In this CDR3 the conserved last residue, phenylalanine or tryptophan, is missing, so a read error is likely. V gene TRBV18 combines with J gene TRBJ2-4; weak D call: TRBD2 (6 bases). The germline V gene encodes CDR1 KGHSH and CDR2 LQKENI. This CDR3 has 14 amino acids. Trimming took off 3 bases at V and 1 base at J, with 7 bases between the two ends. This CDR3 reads CASSPAGAKNIQYS. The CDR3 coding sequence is TGTGCCAGCTCACCGGCGGGGGCCAAAAACATTCAGTACTCC.